This is a list of T cell receptor beta chains from one sample in a study of read filtering for tumor transcriptome and immune sequencing. One entry per CDR3 protein, called by TCRdb with MiXCR from the reads. The data hold around 140,000 distinct CDR3 sequences, with approximately 13% observed a single time. Sequencing was performed on a population of CD138-negative cells sorted from bone marrow. The receptors were gathered from a donor at least 40 years old with multiple myeloma. The CDR3 runs from the conserved cysteine through the conserved F or W. A D gene is named only where the DNA matches it firmly. Clone sizes are given selectively: once, few, many, or a class where the clone is expanded.

TRBD2	TRBV4-1	TRBJ2-7	many	TGCGCCAGCAGCCGGGGACTAGCGGAAGAGTACGAGCAGTACTTC	CASSRGLAEEYEQYF
TRBD2	TRBV20-1	TRBJ2-7	many	TGCAGTGCTAGAGGTCTTGCTAGCGGGAGCCTCTACGAGCAGTACTTC	CSARGLASGSLYEQYF
-	TRBV2	TRBJ1-1	-	TGTGCCAGCAGAAAGATAAGAGAAACTGAAGCTTTCTTT	CASRKIRETEAFF
-	TRBV20-1	TRBJ2-7	many	TGCAGTGCTGGAAAAGGAGTTCTGAGGCGGGCGCCAACCTACGAGCAGTACTTC	CSAGKGVLRRAPTYEQYF
TRBD2	TRBV27	TRBJ2-1	many	TGTGCCAGCAGTCCCCCAGGTGGGAGGGTATCCTACAATGAGCAGTTCTTC	CASSPPGGRVSYNEQFF
-	TRBV20-1	TRBJ1-5	many	TGCAGTGCTTCGGACCCTGGAGGGAACAATCAGCCCCAGCATTTT	CSASDPGGNNQPQHF
-	TRBV12-3/TRBV12-4	TRBJ1-3	many	TGTGCCAGCAGTTTTTTGGGACCAGGGGATGGAAACACCATATATTTT	CASSFLGPGDGNTIYF
-	TRBV10-3	TRBJ2-1	many	TGTGCCATCAGGGGGGACACGTACAATGAGCAGTTCTTC	CAIRGDTYNEQFF
-	TRBV6-8	TRBJ1-5	many	TGTGCCAGCAAGCCGCTCGGACCGAAATTATATTCTGGTCAGCCCCAGCATTTT	CASKPLGPKLYSGQPQHF
-	TRBV10-3	TRBJ2-3	-	TGTACCACAGGAGGGGGGAGCGATACGCAGTATTTT	CTTGGGSDTQYF
TRBD1	TRBV10-1	TRBJ1-1	few	TGCGCCAGCAGTGGTTTGAAGGGGGCCGCTGAAGCTTTCTTT	CASSGLKGAAEAFF
-	TRBV5-6	TRBJ1-5	many	TGTGCCAGCAGCTTGTCCTATCTATCGAAGGGAGATAATCAGCCCCAGCATTTT	CASSLSYLSKGDNQPQHF
-	TRBV11-2	TRBJ2-1	-	TGTGCCAGCAGCCCGAGGGCAGGGCCCTATCCGAGCTCCTACGATGGGCAGTTCTTC	CASSPRAGPYPSSYDGQFF
-	TRBV30	TRBJ1-1	few	TGTGCCTGGGGTATGAGAAACACTGAAGCTTTCTTT	CAWGMRNTEAFF
-	TRBV7-8	TRBJ2-1	many	TGTGCCAGCAGCTTCGGACACGATGAGCAGTTCTTC	CASSFGHDEQFF
TRBD2	TRBV5-4	TRBJ2-3	-	TGTGCCAGCAGCTTGGGCGGGAGCGATACGCAGTATTTT	CASSLGGSDTQYF
-	TRBV10-3	TRBJ2-1	many	TGTGCCATCAGGAGCCACCAGGGGCCGAGCGATGAGCAGTTCTTC	CAIRSHQGPSDEQFF
TRBD2	TRBV25-1	TRBJ2-5	-	TGTGCCAGCAGTGAAAGAGAGGCAGGGCGGGAGACCCAGCACTTC	CASSEREAGRETQHF
-	TRBV19	TRBJ1-5	many	TGTGCCAGTAGTCCGGACGGTTATAGCAATCAGCCCCAGCATTTT	CASSPDGYSNQPQHF
-	TRBV20-1	TRBJ2-7	many	TGCAGTGCTAGATCGGGACTGGTGACCTACGAGCAGTACTTC	CSARSGLVTYEQYF
TRBD2	TRBV29-1	TRBJ2-5	-	TGCAGCGTCGCGGGACTAGCGGGAGCTCAAGAGACCCAGTACTTC	CSVAGLAGAQETQYF
-	TRBV27	TRBJ2-3	many	TGTGCCAGCAGTTTTGGGAATGCGGATACGCAGTATTTT	CASSFGNADTQYF
TRBD1	TRBV7-2	TRBJ2-7	many	TGTGCCAGCAGCTCCCCCGGACAGGGAACCTACGAGCAGTACTTC	CASSSPGQGTYEQYF
TRBD2	TRBV7-9	TRBJ2-3	many	TGTGCCAGCAGACGTCCGGAAGCGGGAGCTACAGATACGCAGTATTTT	CASRRPEAGATDTQYF
TRBD2	TRBV12-3/TRBV12-4	TRBJ2-1	many	TGTGCCAGCAGTTTAGACCGACTAGCGGGAGGATACAATGAGCAGTTCTTC	CASSLDRLAGGYNEQFF
TRBD2	TRBV20-1	TRBJ2-3	many	TGCAGTGCTAGTCGGGGGCTAGCGGGAGGCCTTAGCACAGATACGCAGTATTTT	CSASRGLAGGLSTDTQYF
-	TRBV18	TRBJ1-5	-	TGTGCCAGCTCCCTCACCACATCCCAGCCCCAGCATTTT	CASSLTTSQPQHF
TRBD1	TRBV28	TRBJ1-5	many	TGTGCCAGCAGTTGGGACAGGAAGAGCAATCAGCCCCAGCATTTT	CASSWDRKSNQPQHF
-	TRBV14	TRBJ2-7	many	TGTGCCAGCAGCCAAGGTCCATCGATCTACGAGCAGTACTTC	CASSQGPSIYEQYF
TRBD2	TRBV5-4	TRBJ2-5	-	TGTGCCAGCAGCTTGACTAGCGGGAGAGGAGAGACCCAGTACTTC	CASSLTSGRGETQYF
-	TRBV11-2	TRBJ2-1	many	TGTGCCAGCAGCTTAGTACGGGAGCAGTTCTTC	CASSLVREQFF
-	TRBV7-9	TRBJ2-7	-	TGTGCCAGCAGGTCAACATACGAGCGGTACTTC	CASRSTYERYF
-	TRBV2	TRBJ1-2	many	TGTGCCAGCAGGGACTCGGGGCGAAGGCTTGGCTACACCTTC	CASRDSGRRLGYTF
TRBD1	TRBV30	TRBJ1-5	many	TGTGCCTGGAGGGGACAGAACAATCAGCCCCAGCATTTT	CAWRGQNNQPQHF
TRBD2	TRBV4-1	TRBJ2-7	many	TGCGCCAGCACCCCGGGGGGGAACTTGGACTACGAGCAGTACTTC	CASTPGGNLDYEQYF
-	TRBV20-1	TRBJ2-1	many	TGCAGTGCTAGAGATCTAGTTGGCGGACCCTACAATGAGCAGTTCTTC	CSARDLVGGPYNEQFF
-	TRBV6-2/TRBV6-3	TRBJ1-1	many	TGTGCCAGCAGTTCCTATAAAACAGGGAGAACAGCTTTCTTT	CASSSYKTGRTAFF
-	TRBV7-9	TRBJ2-7	few	TGTGCCAGCAGCCTTAACTACGTGCAGTACTTC	CASSLNYVQYF
-	TRBV29-1	TRBJ2-2	-	TGCAGCGTTGTTGGGGAATGGAACACCGGGGAGCTGTTTTTT	CSVVGEWNTGELFF
-	TRBV5-4	TRBJ2-1	many	TGTGCCAGCAGCCCGAACAGGAAACTCAATGAGCAGTTCTTC	CASSPNRKLNEQFF
-	TRBV29-1	TRBJ1-1	few	TGCAGCGTTGAACAGATGAACACTGAAGCTTTCTTT	CSVEQMNTEAFF
TRBD2	TRBV4-1	TRBJ2-7	many	TGCGCCAGCAGCCAAGTGGCTAGCGGGAGTTACGAGCAGTACTTC	CASSQVASGSYEQYF
-	TRBV11-2	TRBJ2-3	many	TGTGCCAGCAGCTTAATCGGGGGCACAGATACGCAGTATTTT	CASSLIGGTDTQYF
-	TRBV27	TRBJ2-3	many	TGTGCCAGAGACAGGCCGTGGCGCTGGCTAGATACGCAGTATTTT	CARDRPWRWLDTQYF
-	TRBV20-1	TRBJ1-2	many	TGCAGTGCTTCCCGGACAGCATACCAGTCTAACTATGGCTACACCTTC	CSASRTAYQSNYGYTF
TRBD2	TRBV9	TRBJ2-7	many	TGTGCCAGCAGCGACGAACGGGGGGTCGAGCAGTACTTC	CASSDERGVEQYF
-	TRBV27	TRBJ2-7	many	TGTGCCAGCAGTCCTATTCCCTCCTACGAGCAGTACTTC	CASSPIPSYEQYF
-	TRBV20-1	TRBJ1-2	few	TGCAGTGCTTACAGTTATGGCTACACCTTC	CSAYSYGYTF